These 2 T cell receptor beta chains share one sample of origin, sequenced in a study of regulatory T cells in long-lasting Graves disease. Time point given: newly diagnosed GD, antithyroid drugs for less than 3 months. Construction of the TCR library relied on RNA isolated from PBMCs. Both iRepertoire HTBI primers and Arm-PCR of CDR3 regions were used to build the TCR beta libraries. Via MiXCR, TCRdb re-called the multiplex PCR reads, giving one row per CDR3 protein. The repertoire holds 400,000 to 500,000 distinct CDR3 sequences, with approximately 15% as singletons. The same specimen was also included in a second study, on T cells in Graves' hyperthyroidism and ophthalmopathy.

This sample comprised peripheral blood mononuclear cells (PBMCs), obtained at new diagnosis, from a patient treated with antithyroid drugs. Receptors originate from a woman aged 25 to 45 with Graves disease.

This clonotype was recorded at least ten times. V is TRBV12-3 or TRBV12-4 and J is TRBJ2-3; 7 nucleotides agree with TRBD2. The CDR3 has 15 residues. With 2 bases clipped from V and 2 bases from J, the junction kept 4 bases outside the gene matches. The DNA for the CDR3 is TGTGCCAGCAGTTTATGGGGAGGGGTCACAGATACGCAGTATTTT. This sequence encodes CASSLWGGVTDTQYF.

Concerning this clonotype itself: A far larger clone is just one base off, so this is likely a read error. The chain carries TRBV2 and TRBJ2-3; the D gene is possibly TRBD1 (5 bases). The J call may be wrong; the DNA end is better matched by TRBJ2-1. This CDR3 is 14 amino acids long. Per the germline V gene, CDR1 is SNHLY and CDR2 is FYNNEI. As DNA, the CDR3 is TGTGCCAGCGAAGGGGCAGAACACAAGTACGAGCAGTTCTTC. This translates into CASEGAEHKYEQFF.